These 9 T cell receptor beta chains were sequenced from one sample in a study of control samples from healthy donors and cancer patients. This table comes from immunoSEQ multiplex PCR, and its TCRdb copy is limited to in-frame clones, with some not included. The sample consists of some 140,000 clones, around 85% of them appearing once. The sample was blood. The receptor set was obtained from a woman aged 30 to 39 in good health.

This rearrangement joins TRBV10-3 to TRBJ2-4, with a weak D call TRBD2 (5 bases). The CDR3 totals 16 residues. V was shortened by 2 bases and J by 9 bases, with 20 bases between the two germline ends. CDR1 and CDR2 from the germline V gene are ENHRY and SYGVKD. Written as DNA, the CDR3 is TGTGCCATCAGTGAGCAGAGGGCCCCATCCACGAGCATTCAGTACTTC. This encodes CAISEQRAPSTSIQYF.

J is TRBJ1-1 and V is TRBV3-1 (or the pseudogene TRBV3-2), with a possible D match to TRBD1 (5 bases). Germline V gene lookup returns CDR1 LGHDT and CDR2 YNNKEL (reference sequence). V lost 1 base, J lost 4 bases, and 10 bases lay in between. CDR3 length: 14 amino acids. For the CDR3, the DNA is TGTGCCAGCAGCCAAGCACGGGGGGGCACTGAAGCTTTCTTT. This gives the protein CASSQARGGTEAFF.

This rearrangement joins TRBV7-9 to TRBJ1-2; D possibly corresponds to TRBD1 (5 bases). V shed 1 base and J shed 6 bases, with 9 bases lying between them. Germline V gene lookup returns CDR1 SEHNR and CDR2 FQNEAQ (reference sequence). CDR3 length equals 13 residues. CDR3 in DNA: TGTGCCAGCAGCTTAGGACAGAGTAATGGCTACACCTTC. Translation gives CASSLGQSNGYTF.

V gene TRBV5-4 combines with J gene TRBJ2-5; 12 bases agree with TRBD1. Per the germline V gene, CDR1 is SGHNT and CDR2 is YYREEE (reference sequence). J was trimmed by 4 bases and V by 4 bases; bases with no gene match: 2. The CDR3 runs to 14 residues. For the CDR3, the DNA is TGTGCCAGCAGCCTGGGACAGGGGGCAGAGACCCAGTACTTC. It translates to CASSLGQGAETQYF.

The CDR3 is CASSLDPGDTGELFF. As DNA, the CDR3 is TGTGCCAGCAGCTTAGATCCAGGGGACACCGGGGAGCTGTTTTTT. This sequence joins TRBV7-9 and TRBJ2-2; maybe TRBD1 (6 bases). The V end was cut by 1 base, the J end by 3 bases, with 9 bases between. This CDR3 has 15 residues. The V gene's germline CDR1 is SEHNR and CDR2 FQNEAQ (reference sequence).

DNA of the CDR3: TGTGCCAGCACCCTACTAGACGCCGACAATGAGCAGTTCTTC. Its protein is CASTLLDADNEQFF. The chain carries TRBV5-4 and TRBJ2-1; the D gene is possibly TRBD2 (5 bases). The germline V gene encodes CDR1 SGHNT and CDR2 YYREEE (reference sequence). This CDR3 spans 14 amino acids. V gave up 6 bases and J gave up 5 bases, with 15 bases separating them.

The chain has TRBV7-2 and TRBJ2-7; D ambiguous. The CDR3 covers 10 residues. The ends were cut back, 2 bases at V and 4 bases at J, with 0 bases in the middle. Germline V gene data show CDR1 as SGHTA and CDR2 as FQGNSA. The CDR3: CASSLYEQYF. The CDR3 DNA is TGTGCCAGCAGCTTATACGAGCAGTACTTC. The complete variable domain, with remaining parts taken from reference TRBV7-2 and TRBJ2-7, reads GAGVSQSPSNKVTEKGKDVELRCDPISGHTALYWYRQSLGQGLEFLIYFQGNSAPDKSGLPSDRFSAERTGGSVSTLTIQRTQQEDSAVYLCASSLYEQYFGPGTRLTVT.

The chain has TRBV11-1 and TRBJ2-5; TRBD1 aligns across 8 bases. The CDR3 loop spans 15 amino acids. From germline, CDR1 is SGHAT and CDR2 FQDESV (reference sequence). The V and J ends lost 1 base and 1 base, in that order; junction bases with no gene match: 2. The CDR3 DNA sequence: TGTGCCAGCAGCTTAGACAGGGGGTTCCAAGAGACCCAGTACTTC. It specifies CASSLDRGFQETQYF.

The chain combines TRBV30 with TRBJ2-7, with 8 bases matching TRBD1. Germline V CDR1 and CDR2: GTSNPN, SVGIG (reference sequence). This CDR3 contains 14 residues. V was pared by 2 bases and J by 6 bases, with 9 bases of the junction left unmatched. CDR3 amino acids: CAWSPRTGWSEQYF. CDR3 nucleotide sequence: TGTGCCTGGAGTCCCCGGACAGGGTGGTCCGAGCAGTACTTC. Based on the CDR3 plus reference TRBV30 and TRBJ2-7, the full variable domain is SQTIHQWPATLVQPVGSPLSLECTVEGTSNPNLYWYRQAAGRGLQLLFYSVGIGQISSEVPQNLSASRPQDRQFILSSKKLLLSDSGFYLCAWSPRTGWSEQYFGPGTRLTVT.